This record concerns one TCR beta chain sequence. The data derive from a study of T cell changes during pregnancy in multiple sclerosis. The assay was immunoSEQ multiplex PCR, and TCRdb's table has in-frame clones only and misses some. This sample has roughly 45,000 clones, with about 95% found just once. The receptor comes from a female donor with multiple sclerosis, enrolled in a pregnancy study. The starting material was CD8+ T cells from peripheral blood mononuclear cells, obtained in the first trimester of pregnancy.

CDR3 nucleotide sequence: TGTGCCTGGAGTGTACTCCTTGAGGGCTACACCTTC. Its protein is CAWSVLLEGYTF. The chain is built from TRBV30 and TRBJ1-2; D not resolved. CDR1 GTSNPN and CDR2 SVGIG come from the germline V gene (reference sequence). CDR3 length equals 12 residues. V dropped 0 bases and J dropped 8 bases, with 10 bases sitting between them.